This T cell receptor (beta chain) appears in the sequencing data of a study of blood T cell repertoires in COVID-19. In this sample, this clone turned up many times. V was clipped by 6 bases and J by 5 bases, with 9 bases between them. This CDR3 has 12 amino acids. The germline CDR1 and CDR2 sequences are SGHNT and YENEEA. Per the study methods: Cell counts per sample came from amplifying reference gene primers. The protocol was immunoSEQ multiplex PCR, while the TCRdb copy is restricted to in-frame clones and leaves out a portion. V and J calls and clone size are copied from that table; D and trimming were computed from the DNA. The sample carries approximately 99,000 clones, just over 70% recorded once.

The rearrangement joins TRBV11-3 to TRBJ2-3; a weak D match, TRBD2 (6 bases). The material sequenced was peripheral blood. The TCR comes from a woman aged 40 to 55 with acute or convalescent COVID-19. CDR3 sequence reads: CASSPEGDTQYF. The CDR3 DNA sequence: TGTGCCAGCAGTCCGGAGGGAGATACGCAGTATTTT.